A single sample gave rise to the 27 T cell receptor beta chains below, sequenced in a study of graft-versus-host responses after intestinal transplantation. Processing of graft tissue released intraepithelial and lamina propria lymphocytes. Clones were sequenced by immunoSEQ multiplex PCR, and TCRdb holds only the in-frame ones, with some missing. The sample lists more than 13,000 clones, almost 70% occurring once. The input for sequencing was ileum tissue, taken around 99 weeks after intestinal transplantation. The source of these receptors is a human patient who received an intestinal transplant, so some T cells may come from the graft donor.

A word on this clone: At one boundary the junction diverges from the germline segment, which might be a read error. The rearrangement links TRBV28 to TRBJ2-5; a possible D gene is TRBD1 (5 bases). The CDR3 is made up of 17 amino acids. Germline assignment: CDR1 MDHEN and CDR2 SYDVKM. The CDR3 sequence is CASSLKTAQRLQGTQYF. CDR3 DNA: TGTGCCAGCAGTCTAAAGACAGCCCAACGTTTACAAGGGACCCAGTACTTC.

The J gene is TRBJ1-6, the V gene TRBV6-5; D is uncertain. The germline V gene encodes CDR1 MNHEY and CDR2 SVGAGI. This CDR3 region has 15 residues. V was trimmed by 2 bases and J by 2 bases, leaving 7 bases between them. In DNA, the CDR3 is TGTGCCAGCAGTTACAAGGGCGCCTATAATTCACCCCTCCACTTT. The encoded protein is CASSYKGAYNSPLHF.

J is TRBJ1-3 and V is TRBV12-5; a weak D match, TRBD1 (6 bases). V was shortened by 1 base and J by 8 bases, with 6 bases between the two germline ends. This CDR3 region has 12 residues. In germline, CDR1 is LGHNT, CDR2 FRNRAP. CDR3 DNA sequence: TGTGCTAGTGGTTTGGACAGGGACACCATATATTTT. It specifies CASGLDRDTIYF.

The V gene is TRBV30, the J gene TRBJ2-1, with D tentatively TRBD1 or TRBD2 (5 bases each). The CDR3 contains 15 residues. CDR1 GTSNPN and CDR2 SVGIG come from the germline V gene (reference sequence). V lost 3 bases, J lost 6 bases, and 18 bases lay in between. In DNA, the CDR3 is TGTGCCTGGAGCCCCTCCCCGGGACGCTTCAATGAGCAGTTCTTC. This translates into CAWSPSPGRFNEQFF.

This clone appeared a few times. CDR3: CASRGFASTDTQYF. The CDR3 DNA sequence: TGTGCCAGTAGGGGTTTCGCCAGCACAGATACGCAGTATTTT. This chain joins TRBV10-3 and TRBJ2-3; D is possibly TRBD1 (5 bases). Germline V gives CDR1 ENHRY, CDR2 SYGVKD. V lost 10 bases, J lost 0 bases, and 14 bases lay in between. This CDR3 has 14 residues.

This rearrangement joins TRBV18 to TRBJ1-3; no definite D call. The germline V and J ends were trimmed by 5 bases and 2 bases, with 7 bases remaining between them. Germline assignment: CDR1 KGHSH and CDR2 LQKENI. The CDR3 totals 13 residues. CDR3 nucleotide sequence: TGTGCCAGCTCATCCCACGCTGGAAACACCATATATTTT. It encodes CASSSHAGNTIYF.

V is TRBV4-2 and J is TRBJ2-3; 9 bases agree with TRBD2. Trimming at V came to 5 bases and at J to 2 bases, leaving 8 bases not matched to a gene. Germline V gene data show CDR1 as LGHNA and CDR2 as YNFKEQ. The CDR3 has 16 residues. CDR3 sequence: CASSARLAVPTDTQYF. CDR3 nucleotides: TGTGCCAGCAGCGCCAGACTAGCGGTACCCACAGATACGCAGTATTTT.

The rearrangement joins TRBV5-4 to TRBJ2-5; TRBD1 agrees at 8 bases. The CDR3 loop spans 14 amino acids. V shed 4 bases, J shed 5 bases, and the junction held 7 bases outside the gene matches. Germline V CDR1 and CDR2: SGHNT, YYREEE (reference sequence). The CDR3 reads CASSRTGYRETQYF. The CDR3 nucleotides are TGTGCCAGCAGCCGGACAGGGTATAGGGAGACCCAGTACTTC.

CDR3 sequence reads: CASSLEGYSPLHF. CDR3 DNA sequence: TGTGCCAGCAGCTTAGAGGGTTATTCACCCCTCCACTTT. The chain carries TRBV11-2 and TRBJ1-6; D remains ambiguous. The V gene lost 0 bases and the J gene lost 8 bases, with 5 bases spanning the gap. The CDR3 extends over 13 amino acids. The germline CDR1 and CDR2 sequences are SGHAT and FQNNGV. The full variable domain, with the rest looked up from reference TRBV11-2 and TRBJ1-6, is EAGVAQSPRYKIIEKRQSVAFWCNPISGHATLYWYQQILGQGPKLLIQFQNNGVVDDSQLPKDRFSAERLKGVDSTLKIQPAKLEDSAVYLCASSLEGYSPLHFGNGTRLTVT.

This clone showed up just once. The V gene is TRBV4-1, the J gene TRBJ1-2; D may be TRBD1 (5 bases). V lost 1 base to trimming and J lost 5 bases, with 20 bases between them. CDR1 and CDR2 from the germline V gene are MGHRA and YSYEKL. The CDR3 length is 17 residues. CDR3 sequence: CASSQVEGGVLGYGYTF. In DNA, the CDR3 is TGCGCCAGCAGCCAAGTCGAGGGAGGGGTACTGGGTTATGGCTACACCTTC.

This clone has a single count. The rearrangement links TRBV6-5 to TRBJ1-1; tentative D call: TRBD1 (5 bases). V lost 2 bases to trimming and J lost 6 bases, with 10 bases between them. Germline CDR1 reads MNHEY; CDR2 reads SVGAGI. CDR3 length: 13 residues. CDR3 sequence: CASSYQGGAEAFF. In nucleotides, the CDR3 is TGTGCCAGCAGTTACCAGGGAGGTGCTGAAGCTTTCTTT.

This clone has a single count. This sequence joins TRBV5-4 and TRBJ2-2; D might be TRBD2 (6 bases). This CDR3 contains 16 residues. Deletions cut 0 bases from V and 5 bases from J, with 14 bases between. CDR1 is SGHNT, CDR2 YYREEE, per germline (reference sequence). The CDR3 nucleotides read TGTGCCAGCAGCTTGGCCCGGCGGGGAAATACCGGGGAGCTGTTTTTT. Its translation is CASSLARRGNTGELFF.

The rearrangement links TRBV30 to TRBJ2-7; a weak D match, TRBD2 (5 bases). Trimming removed 2 bases from V and 0 bases from J, with 11 bases in between. The CDR3 runs 14 residues. The germline CDR1 and CDR2 sequences are GTSNPN and SVGIG (reference sequence). CDR3 region: CAWSSIGSSYEQYF. The CDR3 bases are TGTGCCTGGAGTTCGATTGGGAGCTCCTACGAGCAGTACTTC.

The J gene is TRBJ1-1, the V gene TRBV30; D may be TRBD1 (6 bases). The CDR3 is 15 residues long. Trimming took off 2 bases at V and 2 bases at J, with 15 bases between the two ends. CDR1 GTSNPN and CDR2 SVGIG come from the germline V gene (reference sequence). The CDR3 DNA reads as TGTGCCTGGAGTCTAGGTGGGACAAAAAACACTGAAGCTTTCTTT. Translating gives CAWSLGGTKNTEAFF.

This clone was seen only a few times. The rearrangement joins TRBV5-4 to TRBJ2-1, with 13 bases matching TRBD2. The CDR3 covers 16 residues. V dropped 0 bases and J dropped 7; count of bases not matched to a gene: 4. The germline V gene has CDR1 SGHNT and CDR2 YYREEE (reference sequence). The CDR3 spells CASSLGTSGSANEQFF. CDR3 sequence (DNA): TGTGCCAGCAGCTTGGGGACTAGCGGGAGTGCGAATGAGCAGTTCTTC. Variable domain in full (rest from reference TRBV5-4 and TRBJ2-1): ETGVTQSPTHLIKTRGQQVTLRCSSQSGHNTVSWYQQALGQGPQFIFQYYREEENGRGNFPPRFSGLQFPNYSSELNVNALELDDSALYLCASSLGTSGSANEQFFGPGTRLTVL.

This sequence joins TRBV28 and TRBJ1-6, with TRBD1 identical over 7 bases. There are 15 residues in the CDR3. Germline trimming cut 5 bases from V and 5 bases from J; bases unmatched to any gene: 6. Germline CDR1 and CDR2: MDHEN and SYDVKM. The CDR3: CASSLRDRHNSPLHF. The CDR3 region has the DNA TGTGCCAGCAGTCTCCGGGACAGACATAATTCACCCCTCCACTTT.

The chain is built from TRBV7-2 and TRBJ1-1; 8 nucleotides match TRBD1. The germline gives CDR1 SGHTA, CDR2 FQGNSA. This CDR3 is 17 amino acids long. V trimming: 5 bases; J trimming: 3 bases; junction bases outside the gene matches: 14. CDR3 coding DNA: TGTGCCAGCAGCCTAAGAGGGACAGGAGGTCTAGACACTGAAGCTTTCTTT. As protein: CASSLRGTGGLDTEAFF.

The CDR3 sequence is CASSAELAGGNEQYF. CDR3 in DNA: TGCGCCAGCAGCGCGGAACTAGCGGGAGGGAACGAGCAGTACTTC. This chain links TRBV5-1 with TRBJ2-5, with 13 bases fitting TRBD2. Matching the DNA end better, TRBJ2-7 makes the J call doubtful. The germline V gene encodes CDR1 SGHRS and CDR2 YFSETQ. The length of the CDR3 is 15 residues.

On this clone: A read error is likely, as this CDR3 ends without the conserved phenylalanine or tryptophan. The chain is built from TRBV7-2 and TRBJ1-1; D possibly corresponds to TRBD1 (6 bases). Germline V CDR1 and CDR2: SGHTA, FQGNSA. V lost 6 bases and J lost 1, with 9 bases in between. There are 13 residues in the CDR3. CDR3: CASSETGNTEAFL. The CDR3 DNA reads as TGTGCCAGCAGTGAGACAGGGAACACTGAAGCTTTCCTT.

In this sample, this clone turned up a few times. The chain joins TRBV19 to TRBJ1-6, with D unresolved. Germline CDR1 reads LNHDA; CDR2 reads SQIVND (reference sequence). This CDR3 is 13 amino acids long. V was clipped by 1 base and J by 10 bases, with 8 bases between them. The CDR3 sequence: CASSIGVASPLHF. CDR3 in DNA: TGTGCCAGTAGTATAGGGGTTGCCTCACCCCTCCACTTT. Drawing the rest from reference TRBV19 and TRBJ1-6, the complete variable domain is DGGITQSPKYLFRKEGQNVTLSCEQNLNHDAMYWYRQDPGQGLRLIYYSQIVNDFQKGDIAEGYSVSREKKESFPLTVTSAQKNPTAFYLCASSIGVASPLHFGNGTRLTVT.

The V and J genes are TRBV5-4 and TRBJ2-7, with TRBD1 matching over 7 bases. V lost 4 bases, J lost 1 base, and 5 bases stayed unmatched. CDR1 SGHNT and CDR2 YYREEE come from the germline V gene (reference sequence). CDR3 length: 14 amino acids. The CDR3 here is CASSDRDSSYEQYF. The CDR3 DNA sequence: TGTGCCAGCAGCGACCGGGACAGTTCCTACGAGCAGTACTTC.

V gene TRBV7-2 combines with J gene TRBJ2-5; 7 positions agree with TRBD1. The J call may be wrong; the DNA end is better matched by TRBJ2-7. This CDR3 has 18 residues. Germline lookup yields CDR1 SGHTA and CDR2 FQGNSA. The CDR3 reads CASSLAFPTGYGFYEQYF. Written as DNA, the CDR3 is TGTGCCAGCAGCTTAGCGTTTCCGACAGGGTACGGATTCTACGAGCAGTACTTC.

This clone was counted only a few times. The chain has TRBV2 and TRBJ1-6, with 10 bases matching TRBD1. Trimming removed 8 bases from V and 5 bases from J; junction bases left unmatched: 3. The CDR3 is 14 residues long. Germline CDR1 SNHLY, CDR2 FYNNEI. CDR3 sequence (DNA): TGTGCCAGCCGGGGGACAGGGGATAATTCACCCCTCCACTTT. This gives the protein CASRGTGDNSPLHF.

The chain employs TRBV4-3 and TRBJ2-7; no firm D call. CDR1 LGHNA and CDR2 YSLEER come from the germline V gene. The CDR3 length is 17 residues. The V gene lost 1 base and the J gene lost 2 bases, with 18 bases spanning the gap. CDR3 region: CASSQVLGSPAPYEQYF. For the CDR3, the DNA is TGCGCCAGCAGCCAAGTGTTAGGATCCCCGGCACCCTACGAGCAGTACTTC.

The chain joins TRBV5-1 to TRBJ1-1; no clear D. CDR3 length: 13 amino acids. Germline loops: CDR1 SGHRS, CDR2 YFSETQ. V was shortened by 0 bases and J by 1 base, with 4 bases between the two germline ends. The CDR3 DNA follows: TGCGCCAGCAGCTTGGGGGCGAACACTGAAGCTTTCTTT. It codes for CASSLGANTEAFF.

This clone occurred once. V usage is TRBV19 and J usage is TRBJ1-6, with no clear D. CDR1 is LNHDA, CDR2 SQIVND, per germline (reference sequence). The CDR3 consists of 14 residues. V was cut by 5 bases and J by 3 bases, with 8 bases left in between. CDR3 region: CASSLNFYNSPLHF. The CDR3 bases are TGTGCCAGTAGTTTGAATTTCTATAATTCACCCCTCCACTTT.

The gene calls are TRBV5-6 and TRBJ2-5, with 14 bases matching TRBD2. Germline-derived CDR1 and CDR2 are SGHDT and YYEEEE. Losses at the gene ends were 2 bases for V and 6 bases for J; bases not matched to a gene: 3. The CDR3 contains 15 residues. Written as DNA, the CDR3 is TGTGCCAGCAGCTTTGGGACTAGCGGGAGAAAGACCCAGTACTTC. Translation: CASSFGTSGRKTQYF.